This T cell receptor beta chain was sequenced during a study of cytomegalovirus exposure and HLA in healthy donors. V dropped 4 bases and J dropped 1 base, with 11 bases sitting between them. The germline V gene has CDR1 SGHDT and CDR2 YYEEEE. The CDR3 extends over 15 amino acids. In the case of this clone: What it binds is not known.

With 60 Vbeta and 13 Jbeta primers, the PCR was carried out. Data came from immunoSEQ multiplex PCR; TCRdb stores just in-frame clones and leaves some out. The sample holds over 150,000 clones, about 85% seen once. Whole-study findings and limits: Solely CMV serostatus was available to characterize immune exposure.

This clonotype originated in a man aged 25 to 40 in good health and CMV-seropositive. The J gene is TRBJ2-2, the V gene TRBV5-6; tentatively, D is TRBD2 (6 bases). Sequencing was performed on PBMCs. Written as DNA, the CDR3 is TGTGCCAGCAGCGGGCGGGGATTGAACACCGGGGAGCTGTTTTTT. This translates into CASSGRGLNTGELFF.